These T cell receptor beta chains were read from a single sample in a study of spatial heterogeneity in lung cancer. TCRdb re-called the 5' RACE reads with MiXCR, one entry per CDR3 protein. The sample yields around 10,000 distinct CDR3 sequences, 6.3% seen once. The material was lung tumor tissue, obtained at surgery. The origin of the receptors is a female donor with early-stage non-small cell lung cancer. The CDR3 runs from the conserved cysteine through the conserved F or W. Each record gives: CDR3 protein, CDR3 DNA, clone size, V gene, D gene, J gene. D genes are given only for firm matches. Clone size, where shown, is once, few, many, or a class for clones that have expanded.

CATAGGDQPQHF	TGTGCCACCGCGGGAGGCGATCAGCCCCAGCATTTT	medium-sized	TRBV24-1	NA	TRBJ1-5
CARSTEKLAGDPRSTDTQYF	TGTGCCAGAAGCACCGAAAAACTAGCGGGAGACCCCCGCAGTACAGATACGCAGTATTTT	NA	TRBV21-1	NA	TRBJ2-3
CASSSFLDSSYNEQFF	TGTGCCAGCAGCTCTTTCTTAGACAGCTCCTACAATGAGCAGTTCTTC	NA	TRBV7-1	NA	TRBJ2-1
CASSQDLPGGSIDTQYF	TGTGCCAGCAGCCAAGATCTCCCAGGGGGGAGTATTGATACGCAGTATTTT	many	TRBV3-1	NA	TRBJ2-3
CASNLNQETQYF	TGTGCCAGCAACTTAAACCAAGAGACCCAGTACTTC	NA	TRBV7-9	NA	TRBJ2-5
CSATQRERYNEQFF	TGCAGTGCTACCCAGCGGGAGCGGTACAATGAGCAGTTCTTC	NA	TRBV20-1	TRBD2	TRBJ2-1
CASSPRLLGQPQHF	TGTGCCAGCTCACCCCGCCTCCTAGGCCAGCCCCAGCATTTT	many	TRBV18	NA	TRBJ1-5
CASSFGTGITGELFF	TGTGCCAGCAGTTTCGGGACAGGGATAACCGGGGAGCTGTTTTTT	NA	TRBV12-3/TRBV12-4	TRBD1	TRBJ2-2
CASSFPLSGTDETQYF	TGCGCCAGCAGCTTTCCTTTATCCGGGACCGACGAGACCCAGTACTTC	NA	TRBV5-1	NA	TRBJ2-5
CSVRRGYGEAFF	TGCAGCGTGCGGCGGGGGTACGGTGAAGCTTTCTTT	many	TRBV29-1	NA	TRBJ1-1
CSVGGSDRQETQYF	TGCAGCGTTGGAGGTTCGGACAGACAAGAGACCCAGTACTTC	medium-sized	TRBV29-1	NA	TRBJ2-5
CSVEHSVGTFF	TGCAGCGTTGAACACTCTGTTGGGACTTTCTTT	medium-sized	TRBV29-1	NA	TRBJ1-1
CSAPRGGGDTQYF	TGCAGTGCTCCCCGGGGGGGCGGAGATACGCAGTATTTT	many	TRBV20-1	TRBD2	TRBJ2-3
CSARVSEGLNQPQHF	TGCAGTGCTAGAGTGTCCGAGGGGCTGAATCAGCCCCAGCATTTT	few	TRBV20-1	NA	TRBJ1-5
CASIPGPGPDYGYTF	TGCGCCAGCATCCCGGGCCCAGGCCCCGACTATGGCTACACCTTC	many	TRBV5-1	NA	TRBJ1-2
CASSSGLAGGPLQETQYF	TGTGCCAGCAGTTCGGGACTAGCGGGGGGCCCTTTACAAGAGACCCAGTACTTC	many	TRBV11-3	TRBD2	TRBJ2-5
CATSEPARDTQYF	TGTGCCACCAGTGAACCCGCCCGGGATACGCAGTATTTT	NA	TRBV24-1	NA	TRBJ2-3
CASTWTGVNTEAFF	TGTGCCAGCACCTGGACAGGCGTGAACACTGAAGCTTTCTTT	few	TRBV28	TRBD1	TRBJ1-1
CASSQRDEWRQGVAEAFF	TGTGCCAGCAGCCAACGAGATGAATGGAGACAGGGAGTTGCTGAAGCTTTCTTT	many	TRBV7-2	TRBD1	TRBJ1-1
CASSQRAASSGNTIYF	TGTGCCAGCAGCCAACGGGCAGCGAGCTCTGGAAACACCATATATTTT	many	TRBV3-1	NA	TRBJ1-3
CASSEAGWTGGNSPLHF	TGTGCCAGCAGTGAAGCGGGGTGGACAGGGGGAAATTCACCCCTCCACTTT	many	TRBV6-1	TRBD1	TRBJ1-6
CSADGLAGDYYNEQFF	TGCAGTGCGGATGGACTAGCGGGGGACTACTACAATGAGCAGTTCTTC	few	TRBV20-1	TRBD2	TRBJ2-1
CASHGATSRVTDTQYF	TGTGCCAGCCACGGCGCGACCAGTCGGGTCACAGATACGCAGTATTTT	medium-sized	TRBV6-2/TRBV6-3	NA	TRBJ2-3
CSSLRRPNEQFF	TGCAGCTCCTTACGGCGGCCCAATGAGCAGTTCTTC	medium-sized	TRBV20-1	NA	TRBJ2-1
CASSLSLFTDNEQFF	TGTGCCAGCAGCTTATCACTCTTCACAGACAATGAGCAGTTCTTC	NA	TRBV7-3	NA	TRBJ2-1
CVSSSRQGAGQPQHF	TGTGTCAGCAGCTCCCGACAGGGGGCAGGACAGCCCCAGCATTTT	NA	TRBV7-2	TRBD1	TRBJ1-5
CASSWTVEQFF	TGTGCCAGCAGTTGGACGGTTGAGCAGTTCTTC	NA	TRBV28	NA	TRBJ2-1